This entry concerns a single T cell receptor (beta chain). Its antigen is unidentified. The data stem from a study of lymphopenia after photon versus proton radiotherapy. The study's findings and limits: Proton therapy kept repertoires fairly stable, unlike photons, which gained effector/memory cells. A bigger post-nadir fall in TCR diversity correlated inversely with survival time in deceased patients. Authors raise, but do not show, better survival with proton therapy. Oligoclonal CD8+ Temra expansion after nadir drove photon patients' diversity drop.

The V and J ends lost 0 bases and 0 bases respectively, with 12 bases between them. CDR3 length: 16 amino acids. The V gene's germline CDR1 is SGHRS and CDR2 YFSETQ. The method was immunoSEQ multiplex PCR; TCRdb's version includes in-frame clones alone and lacks a portion of them. The sample lists about 50,000 clones, around four fifths occurring once. The sequences come from peripheral blood, collected from a patient treated with photon-based radiotherapy. This clonotype was obtained from a man over 45 with gastric cancer. The chain has TRBV5-1 and TRBJ1-1; D not certain. The CDR3 coding sequence is TGCGCCAGCAGCTTGGCCCCTGAACGGGTGAACACTGAAGCTTTCTTT. Translated, it gives CASSLAPERVNTEAFF.